This T cell receptor (beta chain) was captured in a study of shared clonotypes between healthy human individuals (dated by TCRdb to the early 2020s). As for the study more broadly: The cohort comprised two women and a few men aged 18 to 49 years. For each donor, three plates each were used for CD4 naive and CD4 memory, two plates were used for CD8 naive, and one plate was used for CD8 memory. To estimate repertoire size and how much clonotypes are shared between individuals, the study performed deep sequencing of blood TCR repertoires from roughly five healthy adults. Libraries were prepared and TCR repertoires were sequenced by different laboratories using diverse techniques, in order to increase sequencing depth and limit assay-specific biases. Between about 0.85 and 8.9 billion PBMCs per donor were obtained by leukapheresis. General study outcomes and caveats: Naive subsets generally had larger estimated clonotype richness than memory subsets. Based on pairwise subsampling, the degree of clonotype sharing among donors was expected to be affected by sequencing depth. When a handful of donors were compared, the shared fraction of clonotypes was roughly 4.8% for naive CD4, roughly 3.3% for naive CD8, 2.3% for memory CD4, and 0.4% for memory CD8. Clonotypes shared by all four sorted-subset donors showed higher generation probabilities than non-shared clonotypes. Sampling was restricted to blood, and TCR repertoires in tissue are likely to differ from TCR repertoires in blood. Even with the large sequencing depth, rarefaction of the sorted-subset datasets indicated that sequencing was incomplete. Because the study included a small number of donors, the genetic and exposure-history diversity represented was limited.

The CDR3 covers 16 residues, taking in both the cysteine and the phenylalanine. The retained sequence is limited to the CDR3, 48 bases, with the frame set at the first base. Based on the germline V gene (reference sequence), the CDR1 and CDR2 sequences are LNHDA and SQIVND. The V end loses 1 base and the J end loses 4 bases, and a stretch of 16 bases separates them. Donors were healthy HIV-negative adults with no recently reported acute infections or vaccinations. Only Caucasian adults living in Nashville, Tennessee, USA were represented among the donors. CD4+ T cells were enriched by magnetic negative selection, after which naive cells were positively selected on CD45RA and the negative fraction was taken as the memory subset. Blood was obtained by leukapheresis, after which PBMCs were separated by Ficoll-Histopaque density gradient centrifugation and cryopreserved in liquid nitrogen vapor phase. Purity and quantity of every magnetically sorted T cell population were checked by analytical flow cytometry. Genomic DNA was isolated from each sorted fraction and quantified by UV absorbance on a Nanodrop 2000c.

Using the deep immunoSEQ assay, multiplex PCR amplified TCR CDR3 regions from genomic DNA. Extracted genomic DNA from each cell subset was distributed evenly across all wells of several immunoSEQ 96-well plates, and each plate was treated as a replicate. For sorted subsets, each replicate PCR was loaded with about 0.2 ug genomic DNA, equivalent to 25,000 to 35,000 T cell genomes. Purified libraries were measured with a Qubit 3.0 fluorometer, size-checked on a Bioanalyzer 2100, and measured again with the KAPA Library Quantification kit. Every immunoSEQ 96-well plate was sequenced on a separate single-read 150-cycle Illumina NextSeq 550 flow cell. Per the authors' processing: Because only junctional sequences without quality scores were contained in the immunoSEQ output, filtering matching that applied to full-length reads could not be performed. To assign V/J genes and CDR3, sequences were annotated using PyIR, a Python wrapper for IgBLAST v1.9, with IMGT germline references. Reads were filtered out if the reads had weak V/J assignments (E-value above 1e-6), no CDR3, stop codons, out-of-frame junctions, or ambiguous translated residues. V3J clonotypes were defined by identical inferred V gene, J gene, and CDR3 amino acid sequence. To compute the percentage overlap between repertoires, the number of shared unique clonotypes was divided by the size of the smaller repertoire. RTK rarefaction, the Chao1 estimator, and Recon v2.1 estimates of unobserved clonotypes were used to assess repertoire richness. Generation probabilities were computed with OLGA for all TCRbeta clonotypes obtained by the gDNA method from a handful of donors. In TCRdb, the immuneACCESS table is reduced to in-frame sequences with V and J assigned. These tables do not hold every clone; where another copy was compared, an unresolved V gene accounts for under half, and the others remain unexplained. The DNA gave D and trimming, while V, J and clone size come from that table. Across this sample there are around 720,000 clones, with around 73% seen only once. The top ten constitute around 1.8% of the sample.

Of note for this clone: It has no known antigen specificity. Per-nucleotide qualities are absent, and no much larger clonotype sits a single base away.

The clonotype comes from a woman in her 30s in good health. The chain uses TRBV19 and TRBJ1-2; too little of a D gene remains to name it. Sequencing was performed on memory CD4+ T cells sorted from blood. The label giving this sample's cell subset or site can be read as: CD45RA-negative fraction. The CDR3 region reads CASSIGYGQHFYGYTF. The nucleotide sequence reads TGTGCCAGTAGTATAGGCTACGGGCAGCACTTCTATGGCTACACCTTC.